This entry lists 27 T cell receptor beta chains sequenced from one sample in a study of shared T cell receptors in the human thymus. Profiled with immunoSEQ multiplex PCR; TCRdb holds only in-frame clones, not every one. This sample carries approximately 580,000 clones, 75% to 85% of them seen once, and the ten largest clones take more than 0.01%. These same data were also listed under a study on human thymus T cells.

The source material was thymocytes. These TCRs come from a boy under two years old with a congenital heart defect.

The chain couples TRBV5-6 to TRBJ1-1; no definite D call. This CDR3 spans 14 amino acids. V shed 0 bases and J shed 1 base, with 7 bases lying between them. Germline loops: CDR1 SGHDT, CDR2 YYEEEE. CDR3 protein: CASSLEPGNTEAFF. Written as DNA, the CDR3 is TGTGCCAGCAGCTTGGAGCCGGGGAACACTGAAGCTTTCTTT.

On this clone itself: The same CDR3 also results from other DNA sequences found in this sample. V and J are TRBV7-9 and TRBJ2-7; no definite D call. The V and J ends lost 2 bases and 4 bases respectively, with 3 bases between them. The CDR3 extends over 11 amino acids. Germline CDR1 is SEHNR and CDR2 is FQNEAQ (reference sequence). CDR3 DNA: TGTGCCAGCAGCTTATCATACGAGCAGTACTTC. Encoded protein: CASSLSYEQYF.

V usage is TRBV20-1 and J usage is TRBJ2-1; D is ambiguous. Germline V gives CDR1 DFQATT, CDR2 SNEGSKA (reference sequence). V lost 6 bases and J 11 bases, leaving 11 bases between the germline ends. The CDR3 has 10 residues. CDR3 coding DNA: TGCAGTGCCACCCGAGGAAAGCAGTTCTTC. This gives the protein CSATRGKQFF.

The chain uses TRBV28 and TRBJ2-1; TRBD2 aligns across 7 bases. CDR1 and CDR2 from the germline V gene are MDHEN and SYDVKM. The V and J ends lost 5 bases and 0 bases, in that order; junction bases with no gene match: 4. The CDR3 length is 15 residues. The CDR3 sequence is CASSHSGPSYNEQFF. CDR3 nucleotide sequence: TGTGCCAGCAGTCATAGCGGGCCCTCCTACAATGAGCAGTTCTTC.

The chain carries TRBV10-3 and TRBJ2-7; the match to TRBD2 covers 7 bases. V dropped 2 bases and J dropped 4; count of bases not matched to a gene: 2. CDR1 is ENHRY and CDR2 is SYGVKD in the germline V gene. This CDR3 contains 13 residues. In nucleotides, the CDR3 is TGTGCCATCAGTGAGAAGCGGGAATACGAGCAGTACTTC. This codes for CAISEKREYEQYF.

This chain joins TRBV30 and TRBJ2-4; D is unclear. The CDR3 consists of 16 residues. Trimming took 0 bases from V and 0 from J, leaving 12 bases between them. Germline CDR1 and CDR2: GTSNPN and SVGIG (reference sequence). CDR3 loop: CAWSVRKEIAKNIQYF. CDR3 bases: TGTGCCTGGAGTGTACGGAAGGAGATAGCCAAAAACATTCAGTACTTC.

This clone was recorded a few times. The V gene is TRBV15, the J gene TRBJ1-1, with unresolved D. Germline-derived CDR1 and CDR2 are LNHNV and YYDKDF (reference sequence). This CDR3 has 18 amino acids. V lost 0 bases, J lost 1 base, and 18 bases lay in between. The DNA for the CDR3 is TGTGCCACCAGCAGAGAGTCGGAATGGGCCAAAGGGAACACTGAAGCTTTCTTT. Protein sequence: CATSRESEWAKGNTEAFF.

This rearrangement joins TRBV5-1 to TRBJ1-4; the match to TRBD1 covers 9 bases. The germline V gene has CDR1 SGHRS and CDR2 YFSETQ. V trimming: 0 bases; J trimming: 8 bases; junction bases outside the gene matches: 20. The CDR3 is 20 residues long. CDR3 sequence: CASSLVVGPPEQGAREKLFF. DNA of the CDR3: TGCGCCAGCAGCTTGGTTGTCGGCCCTCCAGAACAGGGGGCGCGGGAAAAACTGTTTTTT.

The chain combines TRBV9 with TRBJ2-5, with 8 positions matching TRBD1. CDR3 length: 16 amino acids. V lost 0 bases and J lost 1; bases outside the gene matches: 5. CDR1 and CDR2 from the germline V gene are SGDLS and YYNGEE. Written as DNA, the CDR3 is TGTGCCAGCAGCGTAGCCAGGGGGCCCTCCCAAGAGACCCAGTACTTC. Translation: CASSVARGPSQETQYF.

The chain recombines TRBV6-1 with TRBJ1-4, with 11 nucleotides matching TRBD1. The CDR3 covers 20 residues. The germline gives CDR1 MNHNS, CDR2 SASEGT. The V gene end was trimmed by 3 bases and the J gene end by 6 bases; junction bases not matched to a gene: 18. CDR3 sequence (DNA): TGTGCCAGCAGTGAGCTACCTGGACAGGGGGCATGTATAGTCGATGAAAAACTGTTTTTT. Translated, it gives CASSELPGQGACIVDEKLFF.

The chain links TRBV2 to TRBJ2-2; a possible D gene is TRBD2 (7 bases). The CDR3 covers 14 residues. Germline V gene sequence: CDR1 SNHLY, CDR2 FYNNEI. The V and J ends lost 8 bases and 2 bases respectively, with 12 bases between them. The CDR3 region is CASRGAPNTGELFF. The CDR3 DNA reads TGTGCCAGCCGGGGGGCGCCTAACACCGGGGAGCTGTTTTTT.

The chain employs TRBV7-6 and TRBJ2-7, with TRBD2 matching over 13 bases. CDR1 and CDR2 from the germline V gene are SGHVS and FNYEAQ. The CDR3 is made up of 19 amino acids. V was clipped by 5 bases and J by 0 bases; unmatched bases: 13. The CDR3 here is CASSLRTSGSQGHSYEQYF. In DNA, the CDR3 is TGTGCCAGCAGCCTTCGGACTAGCGGGAGCCAGGGGCACTCCTACGAGCAGTACTTC.

CDR3 protein: CASSQEAPGELFF. The CDR3 nucleotides read TGCGCCAGCAGCCAAGAAGCGCCCGGGGAGCTGTTTTTT. The chain combines TRBV4-1 with TRBJ2-2; D is ambiguous. V was pared by 0 bases and J by 6 bases, with 5 bases between. The CDR3 consists of 13 residues. The germline V gene encodes CDR1 MGHRA and CDR2 YSYEKL.

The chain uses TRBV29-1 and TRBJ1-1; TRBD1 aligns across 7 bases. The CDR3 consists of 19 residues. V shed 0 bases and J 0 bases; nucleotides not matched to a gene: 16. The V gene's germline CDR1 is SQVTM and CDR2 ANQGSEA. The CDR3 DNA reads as TGCAGCGTTGAAGATCCTGGGCGAGGGGGCAATCGGATGAACACTGAAGCTTTCTTT. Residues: CSVEDPGRGGNRMNTEAFF.

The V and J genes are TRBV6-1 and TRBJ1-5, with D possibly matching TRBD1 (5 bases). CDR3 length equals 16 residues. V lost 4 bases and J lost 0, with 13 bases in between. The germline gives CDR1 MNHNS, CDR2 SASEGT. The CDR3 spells CASSASGFYSNQPQHF. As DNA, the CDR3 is TGTGCCAGCAGTGCCTCAGGGTTCTATAGCAATCAGCCCCAGCATTTT.

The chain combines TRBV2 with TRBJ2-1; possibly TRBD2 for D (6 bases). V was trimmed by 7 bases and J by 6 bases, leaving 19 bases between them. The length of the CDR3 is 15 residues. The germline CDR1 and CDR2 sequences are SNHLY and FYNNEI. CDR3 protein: CASISNRLALNEQFF. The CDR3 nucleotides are TGTGCCAGCATTTCCAACCGGCTAGCGCTCAATGAGCAGTTCTTC.

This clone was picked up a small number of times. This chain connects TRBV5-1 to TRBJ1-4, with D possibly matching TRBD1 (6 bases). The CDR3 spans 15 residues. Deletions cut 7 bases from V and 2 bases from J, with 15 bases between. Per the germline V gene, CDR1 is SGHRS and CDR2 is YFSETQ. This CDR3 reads CASSPNGQTNEKLFF. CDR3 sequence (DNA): TGCGCCAGCTCCCCGAACGGACAGACTAATGAAAAACTGTTTTTT.

The CDR3 is CASSQKLSDRGNNNEQFF. CDR3 nucleotide sequence: TGCGCCAGCAGCCAAAAACTCTCAGACAGGGGTAATAACAATGAGCAGTTCTTC. The chain links TRBV4-3 to TRBJ2-1; TRBD1 agrees at 8 bases. Germline trimming cut 2 bases from V and 5 bases from J; bases unmatched to any gene: 14. The germline CDR1 and CDR2 sequences are LGHNA and YSLEER. CDR3 size: 18 residues.

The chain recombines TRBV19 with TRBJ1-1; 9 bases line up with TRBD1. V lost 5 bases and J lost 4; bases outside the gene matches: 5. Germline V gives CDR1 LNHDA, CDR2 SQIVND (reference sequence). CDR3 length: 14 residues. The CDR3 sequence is CASSATGGSTEAFF. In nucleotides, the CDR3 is TGTGCCAGTAGTGCGACAGGGGGTAGCACTGAAGCTTTCTTT.

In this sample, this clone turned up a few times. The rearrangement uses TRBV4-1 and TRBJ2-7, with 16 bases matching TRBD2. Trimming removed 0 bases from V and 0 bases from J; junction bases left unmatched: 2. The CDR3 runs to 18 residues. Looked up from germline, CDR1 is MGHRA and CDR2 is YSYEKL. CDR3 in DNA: TGCGCCAGCAGCCAAGATGGGACTAGCGGGGGGGGCTCCTACGAGCAGTACTTC. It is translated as CASSQDGTSGGGSYEQYF.

Here the CDR3 reads CASSFPQEGLIPSGNTIYF. CDR3 sequence (DNA): TGTGCCAGCAGCTTCCCGCAGGAGGGATTGATCCCCTCTGGAAACACCATATATTTT. The rearrangement links TRBV28 to TRBJ1-3, with unresolved D. This CDR3 spans 19 amino acids. Deletions cut 6 bases from V and 0 bases from J, with 24 bases between. Germline CDR1 MDHEN, CDR2 SYDVKM.

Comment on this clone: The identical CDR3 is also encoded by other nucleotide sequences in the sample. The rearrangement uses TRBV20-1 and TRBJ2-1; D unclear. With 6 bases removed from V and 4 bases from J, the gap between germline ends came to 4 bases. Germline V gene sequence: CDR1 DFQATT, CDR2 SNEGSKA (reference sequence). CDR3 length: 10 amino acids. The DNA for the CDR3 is TGCAGTGCCCGGTACAATGAGCAGTTCTTC. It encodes CSARYNEQFF.

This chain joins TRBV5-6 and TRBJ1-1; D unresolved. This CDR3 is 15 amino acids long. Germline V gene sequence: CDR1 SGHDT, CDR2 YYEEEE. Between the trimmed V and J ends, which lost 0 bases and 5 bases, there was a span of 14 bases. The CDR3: CASSLGREEATEAFF. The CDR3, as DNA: TGTGCCAGCAGCTTGGGACGGGAAGAGGCAACTGAAGCTTTCTTT.

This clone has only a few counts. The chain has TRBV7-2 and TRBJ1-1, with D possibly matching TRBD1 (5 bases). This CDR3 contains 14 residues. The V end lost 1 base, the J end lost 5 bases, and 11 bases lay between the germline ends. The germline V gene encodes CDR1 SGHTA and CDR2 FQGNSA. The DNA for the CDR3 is TGTGCCAGCAGCTTAGGCAGGGCGGATACTGAAGCTTTCTTT. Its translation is CASSLGRADTEAFF.

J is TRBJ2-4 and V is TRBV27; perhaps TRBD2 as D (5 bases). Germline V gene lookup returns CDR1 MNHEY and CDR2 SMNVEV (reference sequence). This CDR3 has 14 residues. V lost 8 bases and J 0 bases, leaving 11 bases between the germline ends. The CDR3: CASRGRGAKNIQYF. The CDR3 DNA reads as TGTGCCAGCCGGGGTCGGGGAGCCAAAAACATTCAGTACTTC.

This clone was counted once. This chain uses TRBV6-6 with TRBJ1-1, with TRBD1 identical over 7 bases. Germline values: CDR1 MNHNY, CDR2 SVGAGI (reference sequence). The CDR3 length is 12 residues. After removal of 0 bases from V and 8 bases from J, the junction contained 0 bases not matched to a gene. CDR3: CASSYSDREAFF. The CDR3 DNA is TGTGCCAGCAGTTACTCGGACAGGGAAGCTTTCTTT.

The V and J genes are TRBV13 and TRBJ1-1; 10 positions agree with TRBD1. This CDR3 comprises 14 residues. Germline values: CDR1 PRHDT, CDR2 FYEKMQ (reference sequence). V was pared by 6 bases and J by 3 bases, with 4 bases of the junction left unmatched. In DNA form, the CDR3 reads TGTGCCAGCAGTCCCGGGACAGGGGACACTGAAGCTTTCTTT. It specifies CASSPGTGDTEAFF.